This T cell receptor beta chain is from a study of blood T cell repertoires in COVID-19. Looking at the study overall: From T cells, B-cell-depleted T cells, or PBMCs came the material, which was cDNA or gDNA.

The CDR3 sequence is 11 residues long. Trimming took off 3 bases at V and 12 bases at J, with 8 bases between the two ends. Germline-derived CDR1 and CDR2 are SNHLY and FYNNEI. This clone was seen only once. Original data processing: Amplifying reference gene primers gave estimates of nucleated cell counts. TCRdb keeps only in-frame clones here, not all; method: immunoSEQ multiplex PCR. D and trimming were read from the DNA, whereas the V and J calls and clone size are those reported in that table. Of nearly 110,000 clones in the sample, over 55% were seen once. The sequencing sample was made of peripheral blood. The gene calls are TRBV2 and TRBJ1-4; no clear D gene. The source of this sequence is a human donor with acute or convalescent COVID-19. The donor label of this sample is uncertain. The CDR3 bases are TGTGCCAGCAGTGAGGGCCCTCAACTGTTTTTT. Amino acids: CASSEGPQLFF.